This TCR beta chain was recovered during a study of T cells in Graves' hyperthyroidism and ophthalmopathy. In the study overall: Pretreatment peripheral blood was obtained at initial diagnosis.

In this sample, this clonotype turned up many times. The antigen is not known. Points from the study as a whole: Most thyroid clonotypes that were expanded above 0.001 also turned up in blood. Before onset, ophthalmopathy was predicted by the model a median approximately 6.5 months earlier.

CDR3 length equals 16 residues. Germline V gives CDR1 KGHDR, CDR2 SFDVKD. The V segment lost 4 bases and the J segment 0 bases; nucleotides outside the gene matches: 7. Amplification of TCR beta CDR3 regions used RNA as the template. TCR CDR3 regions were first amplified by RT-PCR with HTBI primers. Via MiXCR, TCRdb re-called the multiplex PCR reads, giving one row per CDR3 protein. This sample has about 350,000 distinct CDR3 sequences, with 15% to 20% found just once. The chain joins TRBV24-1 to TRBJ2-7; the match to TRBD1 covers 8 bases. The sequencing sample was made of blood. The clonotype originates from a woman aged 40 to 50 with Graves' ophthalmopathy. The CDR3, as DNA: TGTGCCACCAGTGACCCCAGACAGGGGAGCTCCTACGAGCAGTACTTC. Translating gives CATSDPRQGSSYEQYF.